The present TCR beta chain was sequenced within a study of T cells in Graves' hyperthyroidism and ophthalmopathy. In this sample, this clonotype turned up many times. Template material for amplifying TCR beta CDR3 regions consisted of RNA transcripts. With the HTBI primer set, the TCR CDR3 went through a first round of RT-PCR. Each CDR3 protein is one row after TCRdb ran MiXCR on the multiplex PCR reads. The sample carries about 300,000 distinct CDR3 sequences, roughly an eighth recorded once. The receptor was derived from a woman between 35 and 50 years old with Graves' hyperthyroidism. Material for sequencing was blood.

The CDR3 loop reads CASSQTPGRSSYEQYF. The CDR3 DNA is TGCGCCAGCAGCCAGACACCGGGACGGAGCTCCTACGAGCAGTACTTC. The rearrangement links TRBV4-1 to TRBJ2-7; D is perhaps TRBD1 or TRBD2 (5 bases each). V shed 3 bases and J shed 0 bases, with 15 bases lying between them. The CDR3 has 16 residues. Germline loops: CDR1 MGHRA, CDR2 YSYEKL.